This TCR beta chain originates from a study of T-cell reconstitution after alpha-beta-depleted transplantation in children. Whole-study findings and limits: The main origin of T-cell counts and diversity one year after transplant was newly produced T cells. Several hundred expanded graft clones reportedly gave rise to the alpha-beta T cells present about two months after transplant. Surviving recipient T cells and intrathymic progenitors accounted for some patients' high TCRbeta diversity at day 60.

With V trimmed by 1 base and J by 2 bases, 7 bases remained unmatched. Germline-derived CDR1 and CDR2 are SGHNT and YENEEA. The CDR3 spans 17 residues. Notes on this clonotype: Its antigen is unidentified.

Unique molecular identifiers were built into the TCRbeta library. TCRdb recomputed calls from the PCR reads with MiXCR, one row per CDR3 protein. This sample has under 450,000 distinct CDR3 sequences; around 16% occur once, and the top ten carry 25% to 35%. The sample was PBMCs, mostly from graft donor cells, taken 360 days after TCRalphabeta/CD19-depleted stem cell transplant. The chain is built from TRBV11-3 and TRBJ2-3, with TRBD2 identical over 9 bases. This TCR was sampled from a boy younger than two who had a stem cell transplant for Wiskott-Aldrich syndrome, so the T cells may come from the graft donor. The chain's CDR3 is CASSLVSTSGSTDTQYF. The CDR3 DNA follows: TGTGCCAGCAGCTTAGTTTCTACTAGCGGGTCCACAGATACGCAGTATTTT. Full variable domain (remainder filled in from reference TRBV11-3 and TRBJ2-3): EAGVVQSPRYKIIEKKQPVAFWCNPISGHNTLYWYLQNLGQGPELLIRYENEEAVDDSQLPKDRFSAERLKGVDSTLKIQPAELGDSAVYLCASSLVSTSGSTDTQYFGPGTRLTVL.